This T cell receptor (beta chain) is from a study of blood T cell repertoires in COVID-19. Germline V gene sequence: CDR1 MNHNS, CDR2 SASEGT. CDR3 length equals 16 residues. After removal of 4 bases from V and 6 bases from J, the junction contained 13 bases not matched to a gene. This table comes from immunoSEQ multiplex PCR, and its TCRdb copy is limited to in-frame clones, with some not included. This sample carries about 130,000 clones, around 83% of them seen once, and the ten largest clones take around 3.1%. Source material: peripheral blood. This clonotype was obtained from a woman aged 80 or older with acute or convalescent COVID-19. The chain links TRBV6-1 to TRBJ1-2; 8 bases map to TRBD1. The CDR3 nucleotides are TGTGCCAGCAGTGTAGGGGCAGGGGGCGCTGGAAATGGCTACACCTTC. It encodes CASSVGAGGAGNGYTF.